One and the same sample provided the 9 T cell receptor beta chains below, sequenced in a study of blood T cell repertoires in COVID-19 (dated by TCRdb to the early 2020s). Library preparation was by the immunoSEQ multiplex PCR assay. This immuneACCESS table, as held by TCRdb, lists in-frame sequences with V and J called but not all clones. Of the missing ones, under half trace to an unresolved V gene in checked studies; the others have no known cause. Across this sample there are around 140,000 clones, with roughly 88% seen only once. The ten biggest clones cover 2% to 2.5% of the sample. Sequencing used peripheral blood. These receptors all stem from a man aged 70-80 years with active COVID-19.

V usage is TRBV20-1 and J usage is TRBJ2-3; 12 bases are shared with TRBD2. This CDR3 spans 14 amino acids. Germline values: CDR1 DFQATT, CDR2 SNEGSKA (reference sequence). Trimming removed 3 bases from V and 4 bases from J; junction bases left unmatched: 2. The CDR3 coding sequence is TGCAGTGCTAGTCTAGCGGGAGGGCCAGATACGCAGTATTTT. It yields the protein CSASLAGGPDTQYF.

This chain links TRBV5-4 with TRBJ2-7; D unclear. In germline, CDR1 is SGHNT, CDR2 YYREEE (reference sequence). The CDR3 spans 12 residues. Trimming shortened V by 5 bases and J by 2 bases, and 8 bases separated the two germline ends. The CDR3 loop is CASSNQAYEQYF. The CDR3 bases are TGTGCCAGCAGTAACCAGGCCTACGAGCAGTACTTC.

This clone turned up a few times. The DNA for the CDR3 is TGTGCCAGCTCACCTCCCGGGACTAGCGAGAGCTCCTACGAGCAGTACTTC. As protein: CASSPPGTSESSYEQYF. The chain recombines TRBV18 with TRBJ2-7; 10 nucleotides match TRBD2. CDR1 is KGHSH and CDR2 is LQKENI in the germline V gene. V was clipped by 3 bases and J by 0 bases; unmatched bases: 8. CDR3 length: 17 amino acids.

The chain joins TRBV20-1 to TRBJ1-4; D unresolved. Trimming took 3 bases from V and 1 from J, leaving 9 bases between them. Germline V lookup: CDR1 DFQATT, CDR2 SNEGSKA (reference sequence). There are 14 residues in the CDR3. The CDR3 sequence is CSASVGRTNEKLFF. The CDR3 DNA is TGCAGTGCTAGTGTTGGCAGAACTAATGAAAAACTGTTTTTT.

The chain combines TRBV20-1 with TRBJ2-3; perhaps TRBD2 as D (7 bases). This CDR3 has 14 residues. Germline CDR1 reads DFQATT; CDR2 reads SNEGSKA (reference sequence). Trimming took 3 bases from V and 0 from J, leaving 10 bases between them. CDR3 sequence (DNA): TGCAGTGCTAGTCGGGGGGCTAGCACAGATACGCAGTATTTT. It codes for CSASRGASTDTQYF.

The genes are TRBV9 and TRBJ1-1; 8 bases line up with TRBD1. The germline gives CDR1 SGDLS, CDR2 YYNGEE. The junction had 23 bases not matched to a gene; V was cut back by 4 bases and J by 6 bases. CDR3 length: 19 amino acids. The CDR3: CASSPGTGLGLEASAEAFF. CDR3 in DNA: TGTGCCAGCAGCCCCGGGACAGGTCTCGGGCTCGAAGCTAGTGCTGAAGCTTTCTTT.

The chain carries TRBV30 and TRBJ2-5, with D possibly matching TRBD1 (5 bases). The CDR3 runs to 14 residues. Germline V gene lookup returns CDR1 GTSNPN and CDR2 SVGIG (reference sequence). Trimming took off 4 bases at V and 2 bases at J, with 14 bases between the two ends. The DNA for the CDR3 is TGTGCCTGGACGGTGGGCAGGGCGCAAGAGACCCAGTACTTC. Translated: CAWTVGRAQETQYF. Full variable domain (remainder filled in from reference TRBV30 and TRBJ2-5): SQTIHQWPATLVQPVGSPLSLECTVEGTSNPNLYWYRQAAGRGLQLLFYSVGIGQISSEVPQNLSASRPQDRQFILSSKKLLLSDSGFYLCAWTVGRAQETQYFGPGTRLLVL.

The chain combines TRBV6-1 with TRBJ2-7, with 10 bases lining up with TRBD1. Germline V lookup: CDR1 MNHNS, CDR2 SASEGT. V was pared by 1 base and J by 3 bases, with 6 bases of the junction left unmatched. This CDR3 is 16 amino acids long. CDR3 in amino acids: CASSEGVRTGGYEQYF. The DNA for the CDR3 is TGTGCCAGCAGTGAAGGAGTGAGGACAGGGGGCTACGAGCAGTACTTC.

Comments on this clone: This sample includes further DNA sequences coding for the same CDR3. V is TRBV5-1 and J is TRBJ2-2, with D unclear. Trimming took 3 bases from V and 1 from J, leaving 4 bases between them. This CDR3 spans 13 amino acids. Germline values: CDR1 SGHRS, CDR2 YFSETQ. CDR3 in amino acids: CASSSGNTGELFF. The CDR3 region has the DNA TGCGCCAGCAGCTCCGGGAACACCGGGGAGCTGTTTTTT.